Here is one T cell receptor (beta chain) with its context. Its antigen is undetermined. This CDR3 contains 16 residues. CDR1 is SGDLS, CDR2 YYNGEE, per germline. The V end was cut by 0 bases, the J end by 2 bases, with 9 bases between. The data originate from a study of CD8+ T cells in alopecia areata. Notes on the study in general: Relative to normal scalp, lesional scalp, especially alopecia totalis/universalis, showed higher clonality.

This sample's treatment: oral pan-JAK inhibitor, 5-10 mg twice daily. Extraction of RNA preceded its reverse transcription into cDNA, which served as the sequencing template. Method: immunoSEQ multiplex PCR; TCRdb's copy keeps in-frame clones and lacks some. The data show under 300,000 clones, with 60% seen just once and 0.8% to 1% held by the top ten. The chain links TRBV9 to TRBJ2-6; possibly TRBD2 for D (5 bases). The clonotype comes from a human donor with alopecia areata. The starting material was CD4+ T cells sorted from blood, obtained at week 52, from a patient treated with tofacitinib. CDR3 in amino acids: CASSVAMGAGANVLTF. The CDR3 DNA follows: TGTGCCAGCAGCGTAGCAATGGGAGCTGGGGCCAACGTCCTGACTTTC.